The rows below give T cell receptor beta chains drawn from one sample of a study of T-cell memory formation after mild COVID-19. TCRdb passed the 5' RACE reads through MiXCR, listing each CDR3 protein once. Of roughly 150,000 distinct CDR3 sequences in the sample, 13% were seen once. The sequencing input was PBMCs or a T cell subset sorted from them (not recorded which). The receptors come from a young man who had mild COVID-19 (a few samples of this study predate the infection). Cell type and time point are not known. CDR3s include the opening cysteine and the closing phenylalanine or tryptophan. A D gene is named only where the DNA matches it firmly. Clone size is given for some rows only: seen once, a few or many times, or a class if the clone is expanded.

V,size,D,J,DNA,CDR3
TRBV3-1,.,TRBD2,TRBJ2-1,TGTGCCAGCAGAGGGAGGGCTAGCGGGGGGAATGAGCAGTTCTTC,CASRGRASGGNEQFF
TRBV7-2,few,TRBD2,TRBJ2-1,TGTGCCAGCAGTTTGCTAGCGGTCTCCTACAATGAGCAGTTCTTC,CASSLLAVSYNEQFF
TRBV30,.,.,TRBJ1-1,TGTGCCTGGGGGGCCCAGGTGGACACTGAAGCTTTCTTT,CAWGAQVDTEAFF
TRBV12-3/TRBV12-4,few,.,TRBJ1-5,TGTGCCAGCAGCGCTTACAGATATAGCAATCAGCCCCAGCATTTT,CASSAYRYSNQPQHF
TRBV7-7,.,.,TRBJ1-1,TGTGCTAGCAGCGGTCAGGGGTTTTTGACTGAAGCTTTCTTT,CASSGQGFLTEAFF
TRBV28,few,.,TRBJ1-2,TGTGCCAGCAGCTTATACTTGGGGGCAAATTATGGCTACACCTTC,CASSLYLGANYGYTF
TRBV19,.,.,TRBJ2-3,TGTGCCAGTGCCCCCCGAGCGGTGGCGGATACGCAGTATTTT,CASAPRAVADTQYF
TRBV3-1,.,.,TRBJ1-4,TGTGCCAGCAGTGATACCGGGACCACTACTGAAAAACTGTTTTTT,CASSDTGTTTEKLFF
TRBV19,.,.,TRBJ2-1,TGTGCCAACCCGTGGGGGGATAGAGATGAGCAGTTCTTC,CANPWGDRDEQFF
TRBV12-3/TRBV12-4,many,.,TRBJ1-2,TGTGCCAGCAGTTCCCGGGGGGTCCCTCCCTATGGCTACACCTTC,CASSSRGVPPYGYTF
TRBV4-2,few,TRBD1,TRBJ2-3,TGTGCCAGCAGCCAGCTGGGACAGGCACCCACAGATACGCAGTATTTT,CASSQLGQAPTDTQYF
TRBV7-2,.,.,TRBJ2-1,TGTGCCAGCAGCTCTGGGGGGGGGCTCTCCTACAATGAGCAGTTCTTC,CASSSGGGLSYNEQFF
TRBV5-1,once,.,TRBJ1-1,TGCGCCAGCAGCTTATACGGTGCGATGGGGACTGAAGCTTTCTTT,CASSLYGAMGTEAFF
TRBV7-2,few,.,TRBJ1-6,TGTGCCAGCAGCTTACAAGGAGGGTACTCACCCCTCCACTTT,CASSLQGGYSPLHF
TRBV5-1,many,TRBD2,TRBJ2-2,TGCGCCAGCAGCCCGGAGACTAGCGGGGGACTAATCAGCACCGGGGAGCTGTTTTTT,CASSPETSGGLISTGELFF
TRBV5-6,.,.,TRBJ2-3,TGTGCCAGCAGCTTGTCGGTTACGCAGTATTTT,CASSLSVTQYF
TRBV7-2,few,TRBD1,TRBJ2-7,TGTGCCAGCAGCGAAAGACAGGGGGCAATCGACGAGCAGTACTTC,CASSERQGAIDEQYF
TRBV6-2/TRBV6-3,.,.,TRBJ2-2,TGTGCCAGCAGGCGAACAGGGCTCACCGGGGAGCTGTTTTTT,CASRRTGLTGELFF
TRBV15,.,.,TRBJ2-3,TGTGCCACCAGCTCCCCAGACAGACTCACAGATACGCAGTATTTT,CATSSPDRLTDTQYF
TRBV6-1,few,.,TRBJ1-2,TGTGCCAGCCTCAGGGGCTTATACTATGGCTACACCTTC,CASLRGLYYGYTF
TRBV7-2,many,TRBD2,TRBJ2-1,TGTGCCAGCAGCGGCAGACTAGCGGGACCCTCCTACAATGAGCAGTTCTTC,CASSGRLAGPSYNEQFF
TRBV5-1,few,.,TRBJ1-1,TGCGCCAGCAGCTTGGGTTGGGGAGATACTGAAGCTTTCTTT,CASSLGWGDTEAFF
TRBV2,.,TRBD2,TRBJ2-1,TGTGCCAGCAGGGAGCGGGGTAGGGACAATGAGCAGTTCTTC,CASRERGRDNEQFF
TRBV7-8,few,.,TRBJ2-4,TGTGCAAGCAGCAGGAGAAACGCAGAAGACATTCAGTACTTC,CASSRRNAEDIQYF
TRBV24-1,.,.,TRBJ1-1,TGTGCCACCAGTCGGGGCTCCGCCACTGAAGCTTTCTTT,CATSRGSATEAFF
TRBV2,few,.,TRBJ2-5,TGTGCCAGCAATAGACAGGTCCTGGAGACCCAGTACTTC,CASNRQVLETQYF
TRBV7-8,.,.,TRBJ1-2,TGTGCCAGCAGCTTAGCACCGCAACGTCGTGGTGGCTACACCTTC,CASSLAPQRRGGYTF
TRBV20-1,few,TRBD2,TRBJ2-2,TGCAGTGCTAGCCTAGCGGGGGGGCCTTTCACCGGGGAGCTGTTTTTT,CSASLAGGPFTGELFF
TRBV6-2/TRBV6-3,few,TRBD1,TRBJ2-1,TGTGCCAGCAGTTTTCGGACAGGGGGAAACTACAATGAGCAGTTCTTC,CASSFRTGGNYNEQFF
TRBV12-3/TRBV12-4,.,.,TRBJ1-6,TGTGCCAGCAGTTTATACTGGGCCCCCCTCCACTTT,CASSLYWAPLHF
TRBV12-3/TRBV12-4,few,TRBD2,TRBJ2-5,TGTGCCAGCACTCCCGGTAGGCTAGCGGTGATCCAAGAGACCCAGTACTTC,CASTPGRLAVIQETQYF
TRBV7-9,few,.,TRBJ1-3,TGTGCCAGCAGCTCTATTACTTGGAGGACTGGAAACACCATATATTTT,CASSSITWRTGNTIYF
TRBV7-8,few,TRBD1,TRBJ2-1,TGTGCCAGCAGCGTCTACGCCGGACAGGGGCACAATGAGCAGTTCTTC,CASSVYAGQGHNEQFF
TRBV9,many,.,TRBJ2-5,TGTGCCAGCAGCGTGTCAAATCAAGAGACCCAGTACTTC,CASSVSNQETQYF
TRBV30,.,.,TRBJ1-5,TGTGCCTGGACCCTGGGGAACCGAGATCAGCCCCAGCATTTT,CAWTLGNRDQPQHF
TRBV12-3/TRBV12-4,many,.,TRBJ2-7,TGTGCCAGTAAAGCGGAGTCCTACGAGCAGTACTTC,CASKAESYEQYF
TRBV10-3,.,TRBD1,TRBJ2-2,TGTGCCATCAGTGAGGGACAGGGGAACACCGGGGAGCTGTTTTTT,CAISEGQGNTGELFF
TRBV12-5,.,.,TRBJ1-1,TGTGCTAGTGGTTTCCTCTCGTACGCGGCACCTATGAACACTGAAGCTTTCTTT,CASGFLSYAAPMNTEAFF
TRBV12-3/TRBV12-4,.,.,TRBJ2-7,TGTGCCAGCAGTTTCGACAGGAACTACGAGCAGTACTTC,CASSFDRNYEQYF
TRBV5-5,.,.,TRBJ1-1,TGTGCCAGCAGCCTTTCCCCGGACACTGAAGCTTTCTTT,CASSLSPDTEAFF
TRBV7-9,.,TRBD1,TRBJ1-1,TGTGCCAGCAGACCGACAGGGGGCCTCACTGAAGCTTTCTTT,CASRPTGGLTEAFF
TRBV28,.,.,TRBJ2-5,TGTGCCAGCACAGCGGGGACAAAAGAGACCCAGTACTTC,CASTAGTKETQYF
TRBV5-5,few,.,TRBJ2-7,TGTGCCAGCAGCTTGCTCGGGGAGAGCTCCTACGAGCAGTACTTC,CASSLLGESSYEQYF
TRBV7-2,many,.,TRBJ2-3,TGTGCCAGCAGCTTAGAGGAGGGGGTAGCGGAGCCCACAGATACGCAGTATTTT,CASSLEEGVAEPTDTQYF
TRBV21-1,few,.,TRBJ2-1,TGTGCCAGCAGCGAAACAACCGAGGGCGTTGGCGGTGGAAGGAATGAGCAGTTCTTC,CASSETTEGVGGGRNEQFF
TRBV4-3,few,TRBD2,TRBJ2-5,TGCGCCAGCAGCCAAGATCTGAGGCGGGGGCAAGAGACCCAGTACTTC,CASSQDLRRGQETQYF
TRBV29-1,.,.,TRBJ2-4,TGCAGCGTTGAGCCTGTAGGGCGAGCCAAAAACATTCAGTACTTC,CSVEPVGRAKNIQYF
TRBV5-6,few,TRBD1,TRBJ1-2,TGTGCCAGCAGCTTGGTGGCTGGAGACAGGGGTTTCTATGGCTACACCTTC,CASSLVAGDRGFYGYTF